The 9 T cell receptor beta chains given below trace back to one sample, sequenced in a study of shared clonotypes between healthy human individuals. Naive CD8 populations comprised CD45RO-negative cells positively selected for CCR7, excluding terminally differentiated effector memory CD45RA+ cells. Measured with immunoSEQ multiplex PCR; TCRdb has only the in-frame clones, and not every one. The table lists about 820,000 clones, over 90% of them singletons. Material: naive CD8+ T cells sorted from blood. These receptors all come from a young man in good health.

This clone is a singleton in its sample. Here the CDR3 reads CASSTDRDRTQYF. The CDR3 DNA reads TGTGCCAGCAGCACGGACAGGGACAGGACGCAGTATTTT. The chain joins TRBV7-9 to TRBJ2-3, with 8 bases aligning to TRBD1. The CDR3 sequence is 13 residues long. Trimming took 5 bases from V and 9 from J; bases not matched to a gene: 7. Germline CDR1 is SEHNR and CDR2 is FQNEAQ (reference sequence).

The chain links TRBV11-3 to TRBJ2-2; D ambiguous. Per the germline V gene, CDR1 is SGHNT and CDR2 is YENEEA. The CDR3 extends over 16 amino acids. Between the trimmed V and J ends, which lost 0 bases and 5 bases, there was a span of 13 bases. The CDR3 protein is CASSLDPPPRTGELFF. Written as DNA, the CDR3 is TGTGCCAGCAGCTTAGATCCGCCCCCCAGGACCGGGGAGCTGTTTTTT.

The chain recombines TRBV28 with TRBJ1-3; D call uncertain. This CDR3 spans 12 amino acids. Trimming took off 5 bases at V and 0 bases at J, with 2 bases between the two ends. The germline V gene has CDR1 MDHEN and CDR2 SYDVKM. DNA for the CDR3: TGTGCCAGCAGTGGCTCTGGAAACACCATATATTTT. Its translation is CASSGSGNTIYF.

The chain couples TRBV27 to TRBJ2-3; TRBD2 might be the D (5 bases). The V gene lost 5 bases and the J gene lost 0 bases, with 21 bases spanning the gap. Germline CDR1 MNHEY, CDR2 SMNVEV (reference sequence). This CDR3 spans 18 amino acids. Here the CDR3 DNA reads TGTGCCAGCAGTGCCGGGTCCCTCGGGGTCGAGAGCACAGATACGCAGTATTTT. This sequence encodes CASSAGSLGVESTDTQYF.

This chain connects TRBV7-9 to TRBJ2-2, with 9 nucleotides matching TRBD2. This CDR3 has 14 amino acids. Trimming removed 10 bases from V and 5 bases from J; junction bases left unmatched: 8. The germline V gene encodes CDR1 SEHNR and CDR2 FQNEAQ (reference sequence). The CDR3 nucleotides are TGTGCCACACATAGCGGGAGTTTTACCGGGGAGCTGTTTTTT. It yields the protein CATHSGSFTGELFF.

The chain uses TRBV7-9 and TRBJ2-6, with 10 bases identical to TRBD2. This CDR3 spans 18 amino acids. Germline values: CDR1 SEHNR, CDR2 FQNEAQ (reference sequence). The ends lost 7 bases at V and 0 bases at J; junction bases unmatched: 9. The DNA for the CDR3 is TGTGCCAGCACCCGAGAACTAGCGGGACACTCTGGGGCCAACGTCCTGACTTTC. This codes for CASTRELAGHSGANVLTF. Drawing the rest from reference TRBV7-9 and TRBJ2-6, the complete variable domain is DTGVSQNPRHKITKRGQNVTFRCDPISEHNRLYWYRQTLGQGPEFLTYFQNEAQLEKSRLLSDRFSAERPKGSFSTLEIQRTEQGDSAMYLCASTRELAGHSGANVLTFGAGSRLTVL.

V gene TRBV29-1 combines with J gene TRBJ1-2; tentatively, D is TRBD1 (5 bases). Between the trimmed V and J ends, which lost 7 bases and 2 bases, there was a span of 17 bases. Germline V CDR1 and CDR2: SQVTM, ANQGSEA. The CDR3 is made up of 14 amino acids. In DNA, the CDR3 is TGCAGCGCCATACTCCGGGACGGAAACTATGGCTACACCTTC. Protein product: CSAILRDGNYGYTF.

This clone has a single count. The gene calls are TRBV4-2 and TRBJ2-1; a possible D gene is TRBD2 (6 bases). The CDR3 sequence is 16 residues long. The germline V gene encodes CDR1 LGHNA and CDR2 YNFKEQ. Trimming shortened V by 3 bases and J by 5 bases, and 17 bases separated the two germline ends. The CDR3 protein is CASSQGTESVDNEQFF. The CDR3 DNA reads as TGTGCCAGCAGCCAGGGGACTGAGAGTGTCGACAATGAGCAGTTCTTC.

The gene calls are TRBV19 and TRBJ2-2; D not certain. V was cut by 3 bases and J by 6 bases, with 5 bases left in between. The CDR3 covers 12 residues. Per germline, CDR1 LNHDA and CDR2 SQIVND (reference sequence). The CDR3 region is CASSIRPGELFF. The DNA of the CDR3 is TGTGCCAGTAGTATCCGGCCCGGGGAGCTGTTTTTT.